This TCR beta chain was captured by sequencing in a study of blood T cell repertoires in COVID-19. Study information: Researchers got acute and convalescent COVID-19 samples from the United States, Italy and Spain. The analysed material was cDNA or gDNA that came from T cells, B-cell-depleted T cells, or PBMCs.

The length of the CDR3 is 14 residues. Germline-derived CDR1 and CDR2 are KGHSH and LQKENI. As handled by the study authors: Reference gene primer amplification gave estimated nucleated cell counts. Method: immunoSEQ multiplex PCR; TCRdb's copy keeps in-frame clones and lacks some. Clonal size and the V and J genes are those of that table, whereas D and trimming came from the DNA. The sample has roughly 230,000 clones; about 88% are singletons. Exposed enrollees encountered a COVID-19 case at some point within 2 weeks before study entry. Concerning this clone: One end of the junction is discordant with germline, which a read error may explain.

This chain links TRBV18 with TRBJ2-7; tentatively, D is TRBD2 (6 bases). Sequencing used PBMCs or T cells enriched from blood (not recorded which). This clonotype was obtained from a woman aged 45-65 years who had been exposed to COVID-19. The DNA of the CDR3 is TGTGCCAGCACACCCCTTCAGGTGGAGGGCGAGCAGTACTTC. As protein: CASTPLQVEGEQYF.